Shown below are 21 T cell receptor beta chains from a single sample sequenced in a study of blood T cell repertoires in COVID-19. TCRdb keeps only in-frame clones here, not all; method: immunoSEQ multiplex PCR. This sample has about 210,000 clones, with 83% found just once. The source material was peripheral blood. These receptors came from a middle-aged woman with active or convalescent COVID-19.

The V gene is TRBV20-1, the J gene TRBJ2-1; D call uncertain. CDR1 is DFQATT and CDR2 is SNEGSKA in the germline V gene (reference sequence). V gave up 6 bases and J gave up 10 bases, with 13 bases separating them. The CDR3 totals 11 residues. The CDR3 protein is CSASAAREQFF. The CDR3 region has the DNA TGCAGTGCCTCGGCCGCGAGGGAGCAGTTCTTC.

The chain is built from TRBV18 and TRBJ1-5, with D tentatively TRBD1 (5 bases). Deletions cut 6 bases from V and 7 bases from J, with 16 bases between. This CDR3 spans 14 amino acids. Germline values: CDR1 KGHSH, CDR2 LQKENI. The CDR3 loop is CASSTAGSAQPQHF. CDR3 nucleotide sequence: TGTGCCAGCTCGACAGCAGGGTCGGCGCAGCCCCAGCATTTT.

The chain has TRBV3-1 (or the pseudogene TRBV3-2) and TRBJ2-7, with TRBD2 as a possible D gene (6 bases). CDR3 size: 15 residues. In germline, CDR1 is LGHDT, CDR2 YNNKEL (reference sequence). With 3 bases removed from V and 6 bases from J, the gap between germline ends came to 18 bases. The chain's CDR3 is CASSQGGGGRSEQYF. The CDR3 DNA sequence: TGTGCCAGCAGCCAGGGGGGAGGTGGGAGGTCCGAGCAGTACTTC.

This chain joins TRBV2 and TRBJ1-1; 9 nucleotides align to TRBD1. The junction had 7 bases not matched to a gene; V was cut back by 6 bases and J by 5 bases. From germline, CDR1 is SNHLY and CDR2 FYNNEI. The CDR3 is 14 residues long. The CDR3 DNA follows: TGTGCCAGCAGCGGACAGGGGATGCGTACTGAAGCTTTCTTT. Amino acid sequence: CASSGQGMRTEAFF.

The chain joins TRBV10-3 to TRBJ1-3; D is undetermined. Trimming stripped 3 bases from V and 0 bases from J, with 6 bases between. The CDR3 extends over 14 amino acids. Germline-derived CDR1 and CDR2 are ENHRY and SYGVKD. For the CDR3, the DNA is TGTGCCATCAGTGAAACAGACTCTGGAAACACCATATATTTT. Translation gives CAISETDSGNTIYF.

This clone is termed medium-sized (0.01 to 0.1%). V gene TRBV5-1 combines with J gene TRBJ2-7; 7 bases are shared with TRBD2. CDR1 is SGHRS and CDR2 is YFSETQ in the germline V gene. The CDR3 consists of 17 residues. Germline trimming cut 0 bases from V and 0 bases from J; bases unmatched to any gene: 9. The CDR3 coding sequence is TGCGCCAGCAGCTTGGAGTTAGCGGGTTCAAGCTCCTACGAGCAGTACTTC. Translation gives CASSLELAGSSSYEQYF.

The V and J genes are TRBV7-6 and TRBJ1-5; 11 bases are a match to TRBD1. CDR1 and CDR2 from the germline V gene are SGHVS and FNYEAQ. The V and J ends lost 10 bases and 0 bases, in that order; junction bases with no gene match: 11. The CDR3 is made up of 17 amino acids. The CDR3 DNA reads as TGTGCCATTCTTAGGACAGGGGGCGAATATAGCAATCAGCCCCAGCATTTT. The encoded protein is CAILRTGGEYSNQPQHF.

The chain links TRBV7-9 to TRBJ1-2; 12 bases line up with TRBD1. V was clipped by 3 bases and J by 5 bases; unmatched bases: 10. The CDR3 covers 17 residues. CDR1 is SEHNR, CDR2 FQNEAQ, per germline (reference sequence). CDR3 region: CASSFTGTGGALYGYTF. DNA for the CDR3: TGTGCCAGCAGCTTTACCGGGACAGGGGGCGCGTTATATGGCTACACCTTC.

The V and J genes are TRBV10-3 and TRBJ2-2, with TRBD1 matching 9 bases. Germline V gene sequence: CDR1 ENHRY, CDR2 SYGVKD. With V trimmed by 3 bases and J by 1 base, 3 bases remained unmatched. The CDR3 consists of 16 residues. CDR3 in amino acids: CAISDLGQGNTGELFF. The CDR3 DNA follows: TGTGCCATCAGTGACCTGGGACAGGGGAACACCGGGGAGCTGTTTTTT.

The CDR3 DNA reads as TGTGCCAGCATCCCGAGCCCCGCCCTCATGAACACTGAAGCTTTCTTT. Protein: CASIPSPALMNTEAFF. The chain combines TRBV2 with TRBJ1-1; D not certain. V lost 7 bases to trimming and J lost 0 bases, with 18 bases between them. This CDR3 region has 16 residues. In germline, CDR1 is SNHLY, CDR2 FYNNEI. The full variable domain, with the rest looked up from reference TRBV2 and TRBJ1-1, is EPEVTQTPSHQVTQMGQEVILRCVPISNHLYFYWYRQILGQKVEFLVSFYNNEISEKSEIFDDQFSVERPDGSNFTLKIRSTKLEDSAMYFCASIPSPALMNTEAFFGQGTRLTVV.

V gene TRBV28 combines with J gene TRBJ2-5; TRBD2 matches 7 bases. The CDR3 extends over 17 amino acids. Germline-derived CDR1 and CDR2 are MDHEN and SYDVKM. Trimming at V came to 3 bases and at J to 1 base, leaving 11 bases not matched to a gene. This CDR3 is CASSFGALAETQETQYF. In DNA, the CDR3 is TGTGCCAGCAGTTTCGGGGCGCTAGCGGAAACCCAAGAGACCCAGTACTTC.

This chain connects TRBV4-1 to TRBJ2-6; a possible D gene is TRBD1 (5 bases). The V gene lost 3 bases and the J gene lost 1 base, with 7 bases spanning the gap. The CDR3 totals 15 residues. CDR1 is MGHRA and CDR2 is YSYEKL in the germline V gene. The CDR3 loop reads CASSHTGSGANVLTF. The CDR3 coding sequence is TGCGCCAGCAGCCATACAGGTTCTGGGGCCAACGTCCTGACTTTC.

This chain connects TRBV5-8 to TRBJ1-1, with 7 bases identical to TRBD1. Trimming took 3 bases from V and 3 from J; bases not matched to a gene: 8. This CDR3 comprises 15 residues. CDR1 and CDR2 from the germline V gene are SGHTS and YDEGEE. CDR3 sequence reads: CASSSLQGRYTEAFF. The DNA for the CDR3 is TGTGCCAGCAGCTCACTACAGGGGCGGTACACTGAAGCTTTCTTT.

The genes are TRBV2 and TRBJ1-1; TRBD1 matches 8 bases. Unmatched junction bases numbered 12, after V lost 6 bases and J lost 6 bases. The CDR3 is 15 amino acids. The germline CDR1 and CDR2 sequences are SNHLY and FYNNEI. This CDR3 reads CASRPDRGGRSEAFF. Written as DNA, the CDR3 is TGTGCCAGCAGGCCCGACAGGGGAGGAAGGTCTGAAGCTTTCTTT.

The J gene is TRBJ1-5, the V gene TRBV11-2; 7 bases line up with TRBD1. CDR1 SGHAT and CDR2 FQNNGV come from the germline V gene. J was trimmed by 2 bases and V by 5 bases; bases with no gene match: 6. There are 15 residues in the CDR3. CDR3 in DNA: TGTGCCAGCAGCCCGACAGGGATAGGCAATCAGCCCCAGCATTTT. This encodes CASSPTGIGNQPQHF.

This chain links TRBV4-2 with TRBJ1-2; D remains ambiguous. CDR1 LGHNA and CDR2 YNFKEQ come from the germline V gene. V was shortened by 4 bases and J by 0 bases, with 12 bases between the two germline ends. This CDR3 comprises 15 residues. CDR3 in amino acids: CASSPREVTNYGYTF. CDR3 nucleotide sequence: TGTGCCAGCAGCCCGAGGGAGGTCACTAACTATGGCTACACCTTC.

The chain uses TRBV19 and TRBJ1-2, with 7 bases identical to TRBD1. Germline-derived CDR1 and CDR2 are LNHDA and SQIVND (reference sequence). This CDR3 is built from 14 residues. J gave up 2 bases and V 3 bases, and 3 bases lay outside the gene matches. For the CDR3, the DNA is TGTGCCAGTAGTATTGACAGGGCGAACTATGGCTACACCTTC. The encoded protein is CASSIDRANYGYTF. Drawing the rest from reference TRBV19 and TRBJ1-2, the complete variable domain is DGGITQSPKYLFRKEGQNVTLSCEQNLNHDAMYWYRQDPGQGLRLIYYSQIVNDFQKGDIAEGYSVSREKKESFPLTVTSAQKNPTAFYLCASSIDRANYGYTFGSGTRLTVV.

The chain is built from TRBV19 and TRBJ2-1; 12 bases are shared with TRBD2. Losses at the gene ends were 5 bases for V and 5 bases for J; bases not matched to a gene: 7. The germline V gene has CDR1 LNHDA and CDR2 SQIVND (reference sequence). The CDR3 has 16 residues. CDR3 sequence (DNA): TGTGCCAGTAGTTCGCCGGGACTAGCGGGCCACAATGAGCAGTTCTTC. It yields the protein CASSSPGLAGHNEQFF.

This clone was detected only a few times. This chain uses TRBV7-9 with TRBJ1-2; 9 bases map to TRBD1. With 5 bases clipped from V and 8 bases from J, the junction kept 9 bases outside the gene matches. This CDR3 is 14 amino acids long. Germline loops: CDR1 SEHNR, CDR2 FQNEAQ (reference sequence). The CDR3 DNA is TGTGCCAGCAGCCTTGACAGGGGGGTAGGCGGCTACACCTTC. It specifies CASSLDRGVGGYTF.

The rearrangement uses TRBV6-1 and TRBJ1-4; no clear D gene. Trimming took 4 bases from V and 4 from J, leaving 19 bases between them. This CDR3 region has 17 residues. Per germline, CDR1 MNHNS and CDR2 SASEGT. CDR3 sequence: CASSAWASAGRNEKLFF. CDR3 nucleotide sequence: TGTGCCAGCAGTGCTTGGGCCTCAGCGGGCCGTAATGAAAAACTGTTTTTT.

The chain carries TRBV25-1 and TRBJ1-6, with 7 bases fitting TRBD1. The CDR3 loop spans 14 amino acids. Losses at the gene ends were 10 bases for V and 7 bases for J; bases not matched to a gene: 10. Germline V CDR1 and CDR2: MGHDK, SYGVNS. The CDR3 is CATSRTGTNSPLHF. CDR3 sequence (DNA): TGTGCCACCTCGAGGACAGGAACGAATTCACCCCTCCACTTT.